The 12 T cell receptor beta chains reported below all come from one sample, sequenced in a study of T cell responses to AZD1222 COVID-19 vaccine. Measured with immunoSEQ multiplex PCR; TCRdb has only the in-frame clones, and not every one. This sample has about 150,000 clones, with approximately 91% found just once. Sequencing was performed on peripheral blood, taken 28 days after the second AZD1222 dose. The receptors here all came from an adult who received the AZD1222 COVID-19 vaccine.

This clone was seen more than once but under ten times. The chain joins TRBV6-5 to TRBJ2-5; D ambiguous. Trimming took off 8 bases at V and 4 bases at J, with 14 bases between the two ends. The CDR3 consists of 13 residues. CDR1 and CDR2 (germline): MNHEY, SVGAGI. The CDR3 region has the DNA TGTGCCAGCGAAAGGACGGCCTTAGAGACCCAGTACTTC. Protein: CASERTALETQYF.

The J gene is TRBJ2-5, the V gene TRBV9; D remains unclear. Germline V gives CDR1 SGDLS, CDR2 YYNGEE. The CDR3 spans 13 residues. Trimming took 4 bases from V and 5 from J, leaving 12 bases between them. In DNA, the CDR3 is TGTGCCAGCAGCACATCACCCGAGGAGACCCAGTACTTC. Protein sequence: CASSTSPEETQYF.

This chain connects TRBV9 to TRBJ1-6, with no clear D. Germline V gene lookup returns CDR1 SGDLS and CDR2 YYNGEE. This CDR3 contains 14 residues. V lost 0 bases, J lost 3 bases, and 4 bases lay in between. In DNA, the CDR3 is TGTGCCAGCAGCGTAGACCACTATAATTCACCCCTCCACTTT. Protein: CASSVDHYNSPLHF.

V and J are TRBV6-1 and TRBJ1-2; tentative D call: TRBD1 (5 bases). V was cut by 3 bases and J by 4 bases, with 18 bases left in between. Germline V gives CDR1 MNHNS, CDR2 SASEGT. The CDR3 spans 16 residues. The chain's CDR3 is CASSDLMTAASYGYTF. The CDR3 DNA reads as TGTGCCAGCAGTGACTTAATGACAGCGGCTTCCTATGGCTACACCTTC.

The J gene is TRBJ2-7, the V gene TRBV5-1; D gene ambiguous. There are 18 residues in the CDR3. The V end lost 5 bases, the J end lost 0 bases, and 24 bases lay between the germline ends. Germline V lookup: CDR1 SGHRS, CDR2 YFSETQ. CDR3 DNA sequence: TGCGCCAGCAGTAGTAAAGGGCCCACCGAGACGCTCTCCTACGAGCAGTACTTC. This translates into CASSSKGPTETLSYEQYF.

This clone showed up many times. This chain joins TRBV3-1 (or the pseudogene TRBV3-2) and TRBJ1-4; 7 bases are a match to TRBD1. The CDR3 has 15 amino acids. Germline V CDR1 and CDR2: LGHDT, YNNKEL (reference sequence). The J segment lost 8 bases and the V segment lost 4 bases, leaving 10 bases of the junction unmatched. Written as DNA, the CDR3 is TGTGCCAGCAGCCTACTGACAGGGCGGGACGAAAAACTGTTTTTT. Translating gives CASSLLTGRDEKLFF.

The chain links TRBV6-5 to TRBJ1-1; D not certain. Germline V gene lookup returns CDR1 MNHEY and CDR2 SVGAGI. V was trimmed by 1 base and J by 5 bases, leaving 17 bases between them. CDR3 length equals 16 residues. This CDR3 reads CASSYLGFAVNTEAFF. The DNA of the CDR3 is TGTGCCAGCAGTTACTTAGGGTTTGCGGTAAATACTGAAGCTTTCTTT.

V is TRBV28 and J is TRBJ1-1, with D tentatively TRBD1 (5 bases). Deletions cut 9 bases from V and 2 bases from J, with 19 bases between. CDR1 and CDR2 (germline): MDHEN, SYDVKM. The CDR3 runs to 15 residues. CDR3 DNA sequence: TGTGCCAGTAGCATCGGGGGGACCGCAAACACTGAAGCTTTCTTT. Translating gives CASSIGGTANTEAFF.

This clone was observed a few times. CDR3 bases: TGTGCCAGCAGTGAAGCGTGGACAGGGCGAGGCAATCAGCCCCAGCATTTT. This sequence encodes CASSEAWTGRGNQPQHF. This chain links TRBV2 with TRBJ1-5, with TRBD1 matching 8 bases. Germline CDR1 SNHLY, CDR2 FYNNEI. Losses at the gene ends were 0 bases for V and 2 bases for J; bases not matched to a gene: 6. The CDR3 spans 17 residues.

The chain links TRBV5-1 to TRBJ1-6; a possible D gene is TRBD1 (6 bases). CDR1 and CDR2 (germline): SGHRS, YFSETQ. Between the trimmed V and J ends, which lost 3 bases and 0 bases, there was a span of 16 bases. The CDR3 has 18 amino acids. The CDR3 bases are TGCGCCAGCAGCTCGCCAACTACAGGGAGCTCCTATAATTCACCCCTCCACTTT. It encodes CASSSPTTGSSYNSPLHF.

The chain links TRBV12-3 or TRBV12-4 to TRBJ1-2; D gene ambiguous. Trimming removed 6 bases from V and 1 base from J, with 9 bases in between. The length of the CDR3 is 13 residues. The CDR3 DNA is TGTGCCAGCAGCCCAACACTTAACTATGGCTACACCTTC. This translates into CASSPTLNYGYTF.

The chain combines TRBV19 with TRBJ2-1; possibly TRBD2 for D (6 bases). The CDR3 loop spans 14 amino acids. CDR1 LNHDA and CDR2 SQIVND come from the germline V gene (reference sequence). With 4 bases removed from V and 8 bases from J, the gap between germline ends came to 15 bases. CDR3 nucleotides: TGTGCCAGTAGTAGGCGACTAGTGGGCGATGAGCAGTTCTTC. It translates to CASSRRLVGDEQFF.